The TCR beta chain under discussion was sequenced for a study of cytomegalovirus exposure and HLA in healthy donors. Study-level information: From donors who were HLA-typed, an early data release held about 85 million unique TCRs.

This CDR3 comprises 14 residues. The germline V gene encodes CDR1 SGHRS and CDR2 YFSETQ. Trimming removed 0 bases from V and 5 bases from J; junction bases left unmatched: 4. This clone was observed a few times. Its antigen is unknown. Findings of the study overall: In all likelihood, a cluster of highly shared sequence variants was a sequencing artifact. Later genetic work tied a missense DCLRE1C variant to beta-chain V and J trimming.

PCR involved 60 Vbeta and 13 Jbeta primers. Repertoires were generated with immunoSEQ multiplex PCR, while TCRdb's copy carries only in-frame clones and drops some. The data show 130,000 or so clones, 8.5% seen once. The TCR was taken from a man aged 40-49 years in good health and CMV-seronegative. Sequencing used PBMCs. The chain has TRBV5-1 and TRBJ1-1, with 7 bases that match TRBD1. The CDR3, as DNA: TGCGCCAGCAGCTTGGAATCAGGGGGGACTGAAGCTTTCTTT. Amino acid sequence: CASSLESGGTEAFF.